The following is a TCR beta chain sequence with its context. The data were taken from a study of blood T cell repertoires in COVID-19. For the study at large: COVID-19 samples from acute and convalescent phases originated in the United States, Italy and Spain. The analysed material was cDNA or gDNA that came from T cells, B-cell-depleted T cells, or PBMCs.

V lost 6 bases and J lost 1, with 10 bases in between. Germline V gene sequence: CDR1 MNHEY, CDR2 SVGAGI. The CDR3 is 14 residues long. Authors' data handling: Estimates of nucleated cell counts were drawn from the amplification of reference gene primers. Assay used: immunoSEQ multiplex PCR; TCRdb lists only in-frame clones, some missing. Clone size and the V and J calls come from that table; the DNA yielded D and trimming. The repertoire holds 25,000 or so clones, about 94% seen once, with about 4.1% in the top ten. The genes are TRBV6-5 and TRBJ2-4, with D possibly TRBD2 on 5 matching bases. The clonotype originates from a human donor with active COVID-19. The donor label of this sample is uncertain. Sequencing was performed on peripheral blood. The CDR3 bases are TGTGCCAGCAGGAACACGGGGGCCAAAAACATTCAGTACTTC. Amino acid sequence: CASRNTGAKNIQYF.